This T cell receptor (beta chain) appears in the sequencing data of a study of technical replicates of blood from a handful of donors. V was shortened by 4 bases and J by 2 bases, with 16 bases between the two germline ends. From germline, CDR1 is SGDLS and CDR2 YYNGEE. The CDR3 runs to 15 residues. Data came from immunoSEQ multiplex PCR; TCRdb stores just in-frame clones and leaves some out. The sample shows tens of thousands of clones, less than 98% of them seen only once. The V call is TRBV9, the J call TRBJ2-7; the D gene is possibly TRBD2 (6 bases). This TCR was sampled from a human donor in good health. Material: T cells isolated from PBMCs. CDR3 amino acids: CASSPVGGGAYEQYF. DNA for the CDR3: TGTGCCAGCAGCCCTGTCGGAGGAGGGGCCTACGAGCAGTACTTC.